This TCR beta chain was captured in a study of cytomegalovirus exposure and HLA in healthy donors. This CDR3 comprises 15 residues. Samples came from healthy bone marrow donors. A multiplex PCR was run with 60 Vbeta primers and 13 Jbeta primers. The table came from immunoSEQ multiplex PCR; TCRdb's copy has only in-frame clones and leaves some out. Of fewer than 200,000 clones in the sample, roughly 80% were seen once. The TCR comes from a woman between 50 and 59 years old in good health and CMV-seronegative. The chain uses TRBV21-1 and TRBJ2-5; TRBD1, the table's D call, lacks a check against the DNA. TRBV21-1 is a known pseudogene. Input material: PBMCs. This CDR3 is CASSKGGQGGETQYF. CDR3 nucleotides: TGTGCCAGCAGCAAAGGGGGACAGGGTGGAGAGACCCAGTACTTC.